This TCR beta chain was recovered during a study of blood T cell repertoires in COVID-19. Study as a whole: COVID-19 samples, acute and convalescent, were from the United States, Italy and Spain. The analysed material was cDNA or gDNA that came from T cells, B-cell-depleted T cells, or PBMCs.

Trimming took off 1 base at V and 4 bases at J, with 11 bases between the two ends. Germline CDR1 is SNHLY and CDR2 is FYNNEI. The CDR3 runs to 15 residues. In the original analysis: Estimated nucleated cell counts came from reference gene primer amplification. The table came from immunoSEQ multiplex PCR; TCRdb's copy has only in-frame clones and leaves some out. That table is the source of V, J and clone size, and D and trimming were worked out from the DNA. This table holds 650,000 to 800,000 clones, about 87% found once. This clonotype was sampled from a woman aged 18-30 years with acute or convalescent COVID-19. Material for sequencing was peripheral blood. The J gene is TRBJ2-1, the V gene TRBV2, with a possible D match to TRBD1 (6 bases). CDR3 DNA sequence: TGTGCCAGCAGTGAAGACAGAGACAGGTACAATGAGCAGTTCTTC. This codes for CASSEDRDRYNEQFF. The entire variable domain, with the rest obtained from reference TRBV2 and TRBJ2-1, is as follows: EPEVTQTPSHQVTQMGQEVILRCVPISNHLYFYWYRQILGQKVEFLVSFYNNEISEKSEIFDDQFSVERPDGSNFTLKIRSTKLEDSAMYFCASSEDRDRYNEQFFGPGTRLTVL.